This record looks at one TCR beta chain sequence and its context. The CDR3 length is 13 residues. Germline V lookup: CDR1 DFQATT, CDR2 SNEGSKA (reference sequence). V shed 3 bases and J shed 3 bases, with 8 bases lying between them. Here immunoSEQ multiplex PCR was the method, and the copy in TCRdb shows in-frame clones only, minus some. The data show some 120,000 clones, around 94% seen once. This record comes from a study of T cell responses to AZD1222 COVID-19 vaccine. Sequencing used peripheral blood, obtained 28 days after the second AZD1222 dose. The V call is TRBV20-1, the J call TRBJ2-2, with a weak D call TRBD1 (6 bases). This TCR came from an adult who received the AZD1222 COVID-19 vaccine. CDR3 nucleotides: TGCAGTGCTAGTCAGGGGTACACCGGGGAGCTGTTTTTT. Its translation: CSASQGYTGELFF.